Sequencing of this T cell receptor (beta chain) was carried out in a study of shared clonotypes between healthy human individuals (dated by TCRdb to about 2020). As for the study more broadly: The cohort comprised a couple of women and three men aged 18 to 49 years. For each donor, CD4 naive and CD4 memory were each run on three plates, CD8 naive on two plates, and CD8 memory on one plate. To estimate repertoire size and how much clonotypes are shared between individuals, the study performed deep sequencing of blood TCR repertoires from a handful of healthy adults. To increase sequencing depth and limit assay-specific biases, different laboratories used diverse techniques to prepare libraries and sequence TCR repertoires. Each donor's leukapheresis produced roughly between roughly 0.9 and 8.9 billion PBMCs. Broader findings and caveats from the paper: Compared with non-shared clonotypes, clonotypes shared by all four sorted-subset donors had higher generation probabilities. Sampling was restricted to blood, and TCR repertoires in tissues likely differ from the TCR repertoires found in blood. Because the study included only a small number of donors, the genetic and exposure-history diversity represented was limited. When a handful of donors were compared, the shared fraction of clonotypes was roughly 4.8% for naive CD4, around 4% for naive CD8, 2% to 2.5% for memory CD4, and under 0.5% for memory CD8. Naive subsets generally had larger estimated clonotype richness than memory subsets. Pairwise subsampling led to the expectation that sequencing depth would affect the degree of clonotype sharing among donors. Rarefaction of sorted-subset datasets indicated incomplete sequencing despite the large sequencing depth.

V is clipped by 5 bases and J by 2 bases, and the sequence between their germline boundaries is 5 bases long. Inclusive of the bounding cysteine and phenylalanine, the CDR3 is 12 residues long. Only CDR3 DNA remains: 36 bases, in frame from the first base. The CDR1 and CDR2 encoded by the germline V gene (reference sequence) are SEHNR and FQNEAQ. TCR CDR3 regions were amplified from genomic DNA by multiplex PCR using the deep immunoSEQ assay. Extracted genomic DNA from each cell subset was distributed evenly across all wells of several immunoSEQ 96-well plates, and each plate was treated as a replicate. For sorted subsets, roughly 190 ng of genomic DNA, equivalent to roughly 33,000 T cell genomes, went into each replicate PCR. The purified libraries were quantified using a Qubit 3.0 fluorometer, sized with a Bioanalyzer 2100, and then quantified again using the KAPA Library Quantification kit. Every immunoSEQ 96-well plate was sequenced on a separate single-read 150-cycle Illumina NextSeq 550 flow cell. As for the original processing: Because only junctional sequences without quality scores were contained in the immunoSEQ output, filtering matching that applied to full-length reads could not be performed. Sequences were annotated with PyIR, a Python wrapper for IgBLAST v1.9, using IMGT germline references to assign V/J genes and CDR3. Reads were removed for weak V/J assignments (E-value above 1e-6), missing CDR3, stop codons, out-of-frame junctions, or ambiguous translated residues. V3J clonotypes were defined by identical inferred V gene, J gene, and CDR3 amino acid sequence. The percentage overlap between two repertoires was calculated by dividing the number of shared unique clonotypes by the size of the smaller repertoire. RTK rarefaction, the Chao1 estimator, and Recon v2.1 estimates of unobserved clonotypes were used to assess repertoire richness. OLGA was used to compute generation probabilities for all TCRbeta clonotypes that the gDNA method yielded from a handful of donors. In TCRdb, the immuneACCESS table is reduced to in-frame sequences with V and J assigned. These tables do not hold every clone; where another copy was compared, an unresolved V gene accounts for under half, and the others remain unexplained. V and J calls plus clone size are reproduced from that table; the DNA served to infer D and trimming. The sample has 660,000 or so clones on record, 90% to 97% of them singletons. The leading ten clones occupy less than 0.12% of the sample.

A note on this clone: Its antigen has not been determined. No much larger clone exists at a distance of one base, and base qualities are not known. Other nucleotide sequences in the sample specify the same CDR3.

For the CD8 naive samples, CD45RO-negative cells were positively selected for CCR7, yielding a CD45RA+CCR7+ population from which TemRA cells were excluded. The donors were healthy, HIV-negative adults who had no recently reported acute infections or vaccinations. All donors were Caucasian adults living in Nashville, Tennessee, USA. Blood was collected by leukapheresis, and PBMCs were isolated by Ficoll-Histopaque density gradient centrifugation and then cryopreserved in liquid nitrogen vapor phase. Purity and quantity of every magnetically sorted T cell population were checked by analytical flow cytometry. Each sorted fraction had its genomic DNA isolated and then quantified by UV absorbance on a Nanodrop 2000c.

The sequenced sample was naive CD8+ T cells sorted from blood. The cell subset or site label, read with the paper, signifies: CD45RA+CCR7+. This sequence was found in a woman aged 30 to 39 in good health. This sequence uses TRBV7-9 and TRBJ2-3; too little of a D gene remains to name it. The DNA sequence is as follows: TGTGCCAGCAGCGCATCCACAGATACGCAGTATTTT. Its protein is CASSASTDTQYF.